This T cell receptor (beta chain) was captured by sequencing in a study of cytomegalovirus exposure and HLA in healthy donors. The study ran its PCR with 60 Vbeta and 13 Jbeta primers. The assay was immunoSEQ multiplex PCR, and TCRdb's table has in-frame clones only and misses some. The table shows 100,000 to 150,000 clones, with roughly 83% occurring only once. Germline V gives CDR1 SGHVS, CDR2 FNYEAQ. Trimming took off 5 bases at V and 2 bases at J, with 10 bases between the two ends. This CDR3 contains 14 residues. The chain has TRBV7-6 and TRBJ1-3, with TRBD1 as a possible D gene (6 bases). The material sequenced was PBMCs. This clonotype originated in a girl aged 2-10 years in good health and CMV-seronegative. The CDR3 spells CASSTGTTGNTIYF. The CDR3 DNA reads TGTGCCAGCAGCACCGGGACAACTGGAAACACCATATATTTT.